This T cell receptor beta chain was captured by sequencing in a study of shared clonotypes between healthy human individuals (TCRdb year 2020). Concerning the study at large: The cohort included three men and two women between 18 and 49 years of age. To increase sequencing depth and limit assay-specific biases, different laboratories used diverse techniques to prepare libraries and sequence TCR repertoires. Leukapheresis yielded between about 0.94 and 8.9 billion PBMCs per donor. To estimate repertoire size and how much clonotypes are shared between individuals, the study performed deep sequencing of blood TCR repertoires from five healthy adults. For each donor, three plates each were used for CD4 naive and CD4 memory, two plates were used for CD8 naive, and one plate was used for CD8 memory. What the study reported, not specific to this receptor: Even with the large sequencing depth, rarefaction of the sorted-subset datasets indicated that sequencing was incomplete. Clonotypes shared by all four sorted-subset donors showed higher generation probabilities than non-shared clonotypes. Sharing across a handful of donors was observed for roughly 5% of naive CD4, 3.5% of naive CD8, 2% to 2.5% of memory CD4, and around 0.4% of memory CD8 clonotypes. Based on pairwise subsampling, the degree of clonotype sharing among donors was expected to be affected by sequencing depth. Sampling was restricted to blood, and TCR repertoires in tissue are likely to differ from TCR repertoires in blood. Naive subsets generally had larger estimated clonotype richness than memory subsets did. The small number of donors limited the genetic and exposure-history diversity represented.

Points on this clone: No cognate antigen has been identified for it. Nothing much larger sits one base from this clone, and base qualities are not available.

TCR CDR3 regions were amplified from genomic DNA by multiplex PCR using the deep immunoSEQ assay. For each cell subset, the extracted genomic DNA was distributed evenly across all wells of several immunoSEQ 96-well plates, and each plate served as one replicate. For sorted subsets, approximately 0.2 ug of genomic DNA, equivalent to 25,000 to 35,000 T cell genomes, went into each replicate PCR. Purified libraries were quantified with a Qubit 3.0 fluorometer, sized on a Bioanalyzer 2100, and re-quantified with the KAPA Library Quantification kit. A separate single-read 150-cycle Illumina NextSeq 550 flow cell was used to sequence each immunoSEQ 96-well plate. In the authors' own workflow: Because the immunoSEQ output held only junctional sequences and lacked quality scores, the filtering could not match the filtering applied to full-length reads. To assign V/J genes and CDR3, sequences were annotated using PyIR, a Python wrapper for IgBLAST v1.9, with IMGT germline references. Reads were removed for weak V/J assignments (E-value above 1e-6), missing CDR3, stop codons, out-of-frame junctions, or ambiguous translated residues. V3J clonotypes were defined as sequences sharing an identical inferred V gene, J gene, and CDR3 amino acid sequence. Percentage overlap between repertoires was calculated by dividing the number of shared unique clonotypes by the size of the smaller repertoire. Three approaches were used to assess repertoire richness: RTK rarefaction, the Chao1 estimator, and Recon v2.1 estimates of unobserved clonotypes. OLGA was used to compute generation probabilities for all TCRbeta clonotypes that the gDNA method yielded from several donors. TCRdb's version of the immuneACCESS table is confined to in-frame rearrangements and falls short of the full clone set. An unresolved V gene accounts for under half of the shortfall where checked; the remainder is of unknown origin. The V and J calls and clone size were taken over from that table, and D and trimming were inferred from the DNA. For this sample there are about 690,000 clones; around 90% appear just once. The ten largest clones take up 30% to 35% of the sample.

Donors were healthy HIV-negative adults with no recently reported acute infections or vaccinations. Every donor was a Caucasian adult residing in Nashville, Tennessee, USA. CD8 memory samples combined magnetically selected CD45RO+ cells with CCR7-negative CD45RA+ effector memory (TemRA) cells. Blood was collected by leukapheresis, and PBMCs were isolated by Ficoll-Histopaque density gradient centrifugation and then cryopreserved in liquid nitrogen vapor phase. Analytical flow cytometry was used to check the purity and quantity of every magnetically sorted T cell population. Genomic DNA was isolated from every sorted fraction and measured by UV absorbance on a Nanodrop 2000c. Inclusive of the bounding cysteine and phenylalanine, the CDR3 is 11 residues long. Kept here is only the CDR3 DNA, which spans 33 bases and is read in frame from base 1. Sequences SEHNR (CDR1) and FQNEAQ (CDR2) are obtained from the germline V gene (reference sequence). V is shortened by 8 bases, J by 7 bases, and the region joining them spans 11 bases.

Input material: memory CD8+ T cells from PBMCs. What the cell subset or site label conveys for this sample: CD45RO+ cells pooled with CCR7-negative TemRA cells. The sequence is built from TRBV7-9 and TRBJ1-1; the D gene is not confidently resolved. The receptor comes from a man aged 18 to 30 in good health. Some clones in this sample may be carry-over from other donors' samples. The CDR3 region reads CASRMRDEAFF. The nucleotide sequence is TGTGCCAGCCGAATGAGGGATGAAGCTTTCTTT.